These T cell receptor beta chains were read from a single sample in a study of OX40 agonist ivuxolimab in advanced cancers. Produced via immunoSEQ multiplex PCR; TCRdb's table is partial and in-frame only. The table includes 40,000 to 55,000 clones, about nine tenths detected once. The specimen comprised CD4+ or CD8+ T cells sorted from blood, sampled in a trial of the OX40 agonist ivuxolimab. The receptors originated from an adult with an advanced solid tumor such as melanoma, head and neck, liver or kidney cancer. Both conserved end residues are part of each CDR3. Fields, in order: clone size, V gene, D gene, J gene, CDR3 DNA, CDR3 protein. The D gene is left open where the match is weak. Rows may omit the clone size; those that give it use once, few, many or a size class.

clone_size: .; v_call: TRBV7-3; d_call: TRBD2; j_call: TRBJ2-3; cdr3_nt: TGTGCCAGCAGCTCAAACGGGGGGGCCTTTAGCACAGATACGCAGTATTTT; cdr3_aa: CASSSNGGAFSTDTQYF
clone_size: .; v_call: TRBV7-9; d_call: .; j_call: TRBJ1-1; cdr3_nt: TGTGCCAGCAGGTCGCGGGGAGAAAGACAGAATGCTTTCTTT; cdr3_aa: CASRSRGERQNAFF
clone_size: once; v_call: TRBV5-1; d_call: TRBD1; j_call: TRBJ2-5; cdr3_nt: TGCGCCAGCAGCTCACCCGTGTCCACAGGGGACGAGACCCAGTACTTC; cdr3_aa: CASSSPVSTGDETQYF
clone_size: .; v_call: TRBV27; d_call: TRBD2; j_call: TRBJ2-2; cdr3_nt: TGTGCCAGCAGTTTGGGACTAGCGGGGAACACCGGGGAGCTGTTTTTT; cdr3_aa: CASSLGLAGNTGELFF
clone_size: .; v_call: TRBV18; d_call: .; j_call: TRBJ2-6; cdr3_nt: TGTGCCAGCTCGGAGGGACAGAACTCTGGGGCCAACGTCCTGACTTTC; cdr3_aa: CASSEGQNSGANVLTF
clone_size: .; v_call: TRBV6-5; d_call: .; j_call: TRBJ2-1; cdr3_nt: TGTGCCAGCAGCGATGGGAGCTCCTACAATGAGCAGTTCTTC; cdr3_aa: CASSDGSSYNEQFF
clone_size: .; v_call: TRBV6-5; d_call: .; j_call: TRBJ2-2; cdr3_nt: TGTGCCAGCAGAGGCGGGGGCCGGGGGACCGGGGAGCTGTTTTTT; cdr3_aa: CASRGGGRGTGELFF
clone_size: .; v_call: TRBV19; d_call: .; j_call: TRBJ2-1; cdr3_nt: TGTGCCAGTAGTAAACCTCCGGGACTGTTATACAATGAGCAGTTCTTC; cdr3_aa: CASSKPPGLLYNEQFF
clone_size: .; v_call: TRBV18; d_call: TRBD1; j_call: TRBJ1-4; cdr3_nt: TGTGCCAGCTCACCAAGGGGGCGAGAAAAACTGTTTTTT; cdr3_aa: CASSPRGREKLFF
clone_size: .; v_call: TRBV2; d_call: .; j_call: TRBJ2-7; cdr3_nt: TGTGCCAGCAGCCTAGGGGGCGAGCAGTACTTC; cdr3_aa: CASSLGGEQYF
clone_size: .; v_call: TRBV5-8; d_call: .; j_call: TRBJ1-5; cdr3_nt: TGTGCCAGCAGCTTGACTCTCCGGAAGTCCCTTTTCCCTAGCAATCAGCCCCAGCATTTT; cdr3_aa: CASSLTLRKSLFPSNQPQHF